One TCR beta chain is described in this entry. Sorting used thawed, overnight-rested PBMC stained with anti-CD3, a viability dye and GMM-loaded CD1B tetramer. The lipid loaded on the CD1B tetramers was C32 glucose monomycolate from Rhodococcus equi. Libraries were prepared by immunoSEQ multiplex PCR; TCRdb keeps only in-frame clonotypes and omits some of them. The repertoire has 70,000 to 95,000 clones, around 90% of them found once; the top ten carry under 2.5%. This sample is part of a study of T cells in tuberculosis. V was clipped by 6 bases and J by 4 bases, with 13 bases between them. The germline gives CDR1 SNHLY, CDR2 FYNNEI. CDR3 length: 15 amino acids.

Sequenced material: CD1b-GMM tetramer-negative cells sorted from PBMCs. The sequence derives from an adult woman with latent tuberculosis. J is TRBJ1-6 and V is TRBV2, with D tentatively TRBD1 (6 bases). The CDR3 here is CASRSGTRYNSPLHF. CDR3 nucleotide sequence: TGTGCCAGCAGGTCCGGGACAAGGTATAATTCACCCCTCCACTTT.